This T cell receptor beta chain was sequenced for a study of OX40 agonist ivuxolimab in advanced cancers. This clone was seen a single time. Its antigen is still unknown. Additional DNA sequences in this sample encode the identical CDR3. Using immunoSEQ multiplex PCR, the repertoire was profiled, and TCRdb retains in-frame clones only, with some absent. Of over 65,000 clones in the sample, 80% to 85% were seen once. General study findings and limits: Low normalized T-cell clonal expansion also characterized some of the nonresponders. In the 0.1-3.0 mg/kg groups, partial responders showed among the lowest expansion.

The V and J ends lost 5 bases and 3 bases respectively, with 11 bases between them. Germline V gene sequence: CDR1 SNHLY, CDR2 FYNNEI. There are 14 residues in the CDR3. The clonotype was recovered from an adult with an advanced solid tumor such as melanoma, head and neck, liver or kidney cancer. The material sequenced was CD4+ or CD8+ T cells sorted from blood, taken in a trial of the OX40 agonist ivuxolimab. V usage is TRBV2 and J usage is TRBJ2-1; the D is unclear. In DNA form, the CDR3 reads TGTGCCAGCAGTACAAGCTACGTCTACAATGAGCAGTTCTTC. Protein sequence: CASSTSYVYNEQFF.